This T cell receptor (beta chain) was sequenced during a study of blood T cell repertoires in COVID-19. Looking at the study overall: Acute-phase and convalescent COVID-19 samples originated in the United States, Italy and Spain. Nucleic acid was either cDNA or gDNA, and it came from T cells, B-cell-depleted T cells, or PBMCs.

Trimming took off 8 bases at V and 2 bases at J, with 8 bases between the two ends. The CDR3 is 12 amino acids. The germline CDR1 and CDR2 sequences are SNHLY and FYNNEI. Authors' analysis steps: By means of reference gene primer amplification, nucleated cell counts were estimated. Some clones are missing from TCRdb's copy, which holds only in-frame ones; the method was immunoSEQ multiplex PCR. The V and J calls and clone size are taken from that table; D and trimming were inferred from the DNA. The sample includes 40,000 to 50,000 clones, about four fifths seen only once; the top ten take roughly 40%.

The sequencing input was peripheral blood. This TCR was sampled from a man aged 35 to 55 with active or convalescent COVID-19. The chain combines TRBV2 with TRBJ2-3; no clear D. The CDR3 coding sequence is TGTGCCAGCGGAGTTAACACAGATACGCAGTATTTT. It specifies CASGVNTDTQYF. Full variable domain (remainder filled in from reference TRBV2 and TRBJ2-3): EPEVTQTPSHQVTQMGQEVILRCVPISNHLYFYWYRQILGQKVEFLVSFYNNEISEKSEIFDDQFSVERPDGSNFTLKIRSTKLEDSAMYFCASGVNTDTQYFGPGTRLTVL.